The 5 T cell receptor beta chains below come from one sample, sequenced in a study of blood T cell repertoires in COVID-19. Generated by immunoSEQ multiplex PCR, the TCRdb table keeps only in-frame clones and is missing some. The sample lists fewer than 150,000 clones; roughly 80% were seen once. Source material: peripheral blood. All receptors come from a man between 70 and 80 years old with acute or convalescent COVID-19.

The chain employs TRBV24-1 and TRBJ2-7, with a tentative D call TRBD1 (5 bases). The CDR3 consists of 13 residues. In germline, CDR1 is KGHDR, CDR2 SFDVKD. The germline V and J ends were trimmed by 1 base and 5 bases, with 8 bases remaining between them. The CDR3 loop is CATSDFRRDEQYF. CDR3 in DNA: TGTGCCACCAGTGATTTTCGCAGGGACGAGCAGTACTTC.

CDR3 DNA sequence: TGTGCCAGCAGATCCGGGCGGGGGCATGGCGAGCAGTACTTC. This sequence encodes CASRSGRGHGEQYF. The V gene is TRBV28, the J gene TRBJ2-7, with D possibly being TRBD2 (7 bases). CDR1 is MDHEN, CDR2 SYDVKM, per germline. This CDR3 has 14 amino acids. Trimming pared 6 bases from V and 6 bases from J, leaving 18 bases between.

This chain links TRBV2 with TRBJ2-5, with TRBD2 identical over 13 bases. The ends lost 7 bases at V and 5 bases at J; junction bases unmatched: 7. There are 15 residues in the CDR3. Germline CDR1 is SNHLY and CDR2 is FYNNEI. CDR3 residues: CASTRLAGGWETQYF. CDR3 nucleotide sequence: TGTGCCAGCACACGACTAGCGGGGGGCTGGGAGACCCAGTACTTC.

J is TRBJ1-5 and V is TRBV7-9; 10 nucleotides line up with TRBD1. V was pared by 4 bases and J by 0 bases, with 6 bases of the junction left unmatched. CDR1 is SEHNR, CDR2 FQNEAQ, per germline (reference sequence). This CDR3 is built from 17 residues. CDR3 region: CASSSGQGYDSNQPQHF. The CDR3, as DNA: TGTGCCAGCAGCTCGGGACAGGGGTATGATAGCAATCAGCCCCAGCATTTT.

The chain combines TRBV5-1 with TRBJ2-6; D not certain. CDR1 and CDR2 from the germline V gene are SGHRS and YFSETQ. The CDR3 loop spans 15 amino acids. Deletions cut 4 bases from V and 0 bases from J, with 8 bases between. The chain's CDR3 is CASSPLYSGANVLTF. The CDR3 nucleotides read TGCGCCAGCAGCCCCCTTTACTCTGGGGCCAACGTCCTGACTTTC.